This TCR beta chain came from a study of blood T cells in healthy people across ages. Overall study context: Every two T cells gave about one barcoded beta molecule via template switching.

On this clonotype: No antigen is known for it.

Trimming cost V 1 base and J 5 bases, with 12 bases left between them. Germline V gene data show CDR1 as SEHNR and CDR2 as FQNEAQ (reference sequence). The CDR3 consists of 15 residues. A second PCR of about 6 to 11 cycles used a sample-barcoded 5' primer and a J-beta primer mix. TCRdb reanalysed the 5' RACE reads using MiXCR and keeps one entry per CDR3 protein. The top ten hold about 19% of the sample, which has over a million distinct CDR3 sequences, less than 50% seen once. Whole-study results and caveats: Changes seen in expanded clonotypes were possibly confounded by donor CMV status left unknown. PBMCs went unsorted, and a conclusive naive versus antigen-experienced comparison was therefore prevented. Age showed a roughly linear inverse relationship with TCR beta diversity per million T cells.

The sequenced sample was blood. This rearrangement joins TRBV7-9 to TRBJ2-1; TRBD1 is a possible D gene (5 bases). This TCR derives from a woman aged 60-70 years in good health. The DNA for the CDR3 is TGTGCCAGCAGCTTAGGCAGGGTCACCAACAATGAGCAGTTCTTC. Translated: CASSLGRVTNNEQFF.